This T cell receptor beta chain was recovered during a study of blood T cell repertoires in COVID-19. Generated by immunoSEQ multiplex PCR, the TCRdb table keeps only in-frame clones and is missing some. Here the sample spans fewer than 400,000 clones, 85% being singletons. Germline V gene data show CDR1 as GTSNPN and CDR2 as SVGIG (reference sequence). This CDR3 spans 17 amino acids. V lost 5 bases to trimming and J lost 0 bases, with 19 bases between them. The chain uses TRBV30 and TRBJ1-4, with TRBD1 as a possible D gene (5 bases). The sequence was collected from a woman between 18 and 29 years old with acute or convalescent COVID-19. Sequencing was performed on peripheral blood. The CDR3 DNA reads as TGTGCCTGGGCCTTCCGGGGGGTTACTACAACTAATGAAAAACTGTTTTTT. Its protein product is CAWAFRGVTTTNEKLFF.